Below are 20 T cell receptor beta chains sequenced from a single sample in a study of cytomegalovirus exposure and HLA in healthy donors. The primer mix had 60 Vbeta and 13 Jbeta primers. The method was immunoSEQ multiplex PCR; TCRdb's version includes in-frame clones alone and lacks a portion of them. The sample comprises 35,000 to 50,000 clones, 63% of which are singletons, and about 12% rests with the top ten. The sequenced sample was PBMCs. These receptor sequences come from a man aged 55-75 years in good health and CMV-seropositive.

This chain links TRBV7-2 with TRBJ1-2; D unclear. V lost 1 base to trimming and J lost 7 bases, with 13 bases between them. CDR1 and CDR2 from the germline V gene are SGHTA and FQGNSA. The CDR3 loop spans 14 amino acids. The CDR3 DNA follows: TGTGCCAGCAGCTTAGATCTGAGGGATCGTGGCTACACCTTC. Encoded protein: CASSLDLRDRGYTF.

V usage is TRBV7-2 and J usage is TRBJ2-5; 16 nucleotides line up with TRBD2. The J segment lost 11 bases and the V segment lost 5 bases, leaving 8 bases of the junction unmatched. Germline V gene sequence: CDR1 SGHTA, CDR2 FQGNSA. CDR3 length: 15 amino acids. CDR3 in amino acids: CASSQGLAGGGEQYF. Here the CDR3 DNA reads TGTGCCAGCAGCCAGGGACTAGCGGGAGGGGGGGAGCAGTACTTC. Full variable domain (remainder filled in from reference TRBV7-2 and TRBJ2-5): GAGVSQSPSNKVTEKGKDVELRCDPISGHTALYWYRQSLGQGLEFLIYFQGNSAPDKSGLPSDRFSAERTGGSVSTLTIQRTQQEDSAVYLCASSQGLAGGGEQYFGPGTRLLVL.

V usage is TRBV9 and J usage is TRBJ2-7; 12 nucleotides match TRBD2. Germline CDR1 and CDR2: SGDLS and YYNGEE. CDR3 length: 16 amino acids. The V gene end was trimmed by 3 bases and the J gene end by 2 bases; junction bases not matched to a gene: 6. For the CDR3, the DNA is TGTGCCAGCAGCGCCCGACCTAGCGGGAGGGCCTACGAGCAGTACTTC. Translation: CASSARPSGRAYEQYF.

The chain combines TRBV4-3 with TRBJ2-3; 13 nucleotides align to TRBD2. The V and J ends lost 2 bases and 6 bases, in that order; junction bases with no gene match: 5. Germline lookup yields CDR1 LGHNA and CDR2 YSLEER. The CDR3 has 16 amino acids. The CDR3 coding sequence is TGCGCCAGCAGCCAATTACTAGCGGGAGGGCCGGATACGCAGTATTTT. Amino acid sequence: CASSQLLAGGPDTQYF.

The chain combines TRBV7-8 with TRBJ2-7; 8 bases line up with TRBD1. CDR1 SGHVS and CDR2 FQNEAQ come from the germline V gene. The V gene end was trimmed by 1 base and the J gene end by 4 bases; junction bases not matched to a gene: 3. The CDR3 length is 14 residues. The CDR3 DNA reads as TGTGCCAGCAGCTTAGTGGGACAGGAATACGAGCAGTACTTC. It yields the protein CASSLVGQEYEQYF.

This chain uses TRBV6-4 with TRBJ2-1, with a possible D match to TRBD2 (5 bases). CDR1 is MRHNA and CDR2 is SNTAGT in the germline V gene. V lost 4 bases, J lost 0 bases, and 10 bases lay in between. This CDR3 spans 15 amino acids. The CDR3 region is CASSATSDSYNEQFF. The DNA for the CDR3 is TGTGCCAGCAGTGCCACTAGTGACTCCTACAATGAGCAGTTCTTC.

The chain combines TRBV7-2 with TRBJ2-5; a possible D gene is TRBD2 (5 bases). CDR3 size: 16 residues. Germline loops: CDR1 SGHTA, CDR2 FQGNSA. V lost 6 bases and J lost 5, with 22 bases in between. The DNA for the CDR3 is TGTGCCAGCAGGAGGTTGGCTAGCTCCTCTTTGGAGACCCAGTACTTC. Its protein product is CASRRLASSSLETQYF.

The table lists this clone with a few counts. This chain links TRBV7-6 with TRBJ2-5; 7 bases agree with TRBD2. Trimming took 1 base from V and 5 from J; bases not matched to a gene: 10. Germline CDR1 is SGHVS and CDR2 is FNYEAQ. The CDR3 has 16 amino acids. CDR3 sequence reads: CASSLVSSGEMETQYF. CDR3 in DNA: TGTGCCAGCAGCTTAGTTTCCAGCGGGGAGATGGAGACCCAGTACTTC.

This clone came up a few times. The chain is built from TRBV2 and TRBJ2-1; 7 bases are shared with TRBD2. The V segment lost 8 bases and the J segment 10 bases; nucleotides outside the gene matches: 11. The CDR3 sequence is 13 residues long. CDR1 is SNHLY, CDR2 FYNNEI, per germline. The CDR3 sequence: CASRDGGKNEQFF. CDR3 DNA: TGTGCCAGCCGAGACGGGGGGAAAAACGAGCAGTTCTTC.

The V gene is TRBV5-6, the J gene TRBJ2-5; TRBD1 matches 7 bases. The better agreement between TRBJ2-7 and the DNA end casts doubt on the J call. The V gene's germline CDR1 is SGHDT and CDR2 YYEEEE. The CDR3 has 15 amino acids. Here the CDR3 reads CASSPTPGTVYEQYF. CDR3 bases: TGTGCCAGCAGTCCTACCCCGGGGACAGTCTACGAGCAGTACTTC.

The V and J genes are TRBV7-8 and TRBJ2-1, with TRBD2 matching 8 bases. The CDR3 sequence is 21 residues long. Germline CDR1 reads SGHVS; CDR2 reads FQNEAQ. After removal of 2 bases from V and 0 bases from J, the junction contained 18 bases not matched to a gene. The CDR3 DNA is TGTGCCAGCAGCTTAAGTTTCCGGGGAAGGCTAGCGGGTAACTCCTACAATGAGCAGTTCTTC. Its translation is CASSLSFRGRLAGNSYNEQFF.

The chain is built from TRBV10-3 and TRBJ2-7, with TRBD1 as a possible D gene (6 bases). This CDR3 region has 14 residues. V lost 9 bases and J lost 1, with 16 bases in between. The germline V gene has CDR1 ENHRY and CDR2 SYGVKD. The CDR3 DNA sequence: TGTGCCATTAACCCGCAGGGGACGTCCTACGAGCAGTACTTC. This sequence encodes CAINPQGTSYEQYF.

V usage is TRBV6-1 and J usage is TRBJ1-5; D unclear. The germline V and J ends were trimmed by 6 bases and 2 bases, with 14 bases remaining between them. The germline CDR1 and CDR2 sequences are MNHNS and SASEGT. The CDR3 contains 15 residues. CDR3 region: CASSHPGYGNQPQHF. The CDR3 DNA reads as TGTGCCAGCAGCCACCCGGGGTATGGCAATCAGCCCCAGCATTTT.

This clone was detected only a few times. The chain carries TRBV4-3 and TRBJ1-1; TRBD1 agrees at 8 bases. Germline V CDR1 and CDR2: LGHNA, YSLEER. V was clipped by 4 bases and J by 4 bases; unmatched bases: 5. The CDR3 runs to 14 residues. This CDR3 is CASSLSDRGTEAFF. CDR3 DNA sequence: TGCGCCAGCAGCCTTAGCGACAGGGGCACTGAAGCTTTCTTT.

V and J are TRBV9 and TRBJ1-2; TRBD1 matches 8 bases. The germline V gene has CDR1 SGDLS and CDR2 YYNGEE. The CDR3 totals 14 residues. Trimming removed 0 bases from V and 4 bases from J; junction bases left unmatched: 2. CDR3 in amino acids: CASSVGTGPYGYTF. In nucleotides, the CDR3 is TGTGCCAGCAGCGTAGGGACAGGGCCCTATGGCTACACCTTC.

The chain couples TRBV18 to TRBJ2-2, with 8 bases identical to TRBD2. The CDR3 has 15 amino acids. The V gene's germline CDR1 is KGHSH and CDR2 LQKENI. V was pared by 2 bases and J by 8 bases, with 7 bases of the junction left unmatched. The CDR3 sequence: CASSPAGGLTGELFF. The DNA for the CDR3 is TGTGCCAGCTCACCAGCGGGAGGCCTGACGGGGGAGCTGTTTTTT.

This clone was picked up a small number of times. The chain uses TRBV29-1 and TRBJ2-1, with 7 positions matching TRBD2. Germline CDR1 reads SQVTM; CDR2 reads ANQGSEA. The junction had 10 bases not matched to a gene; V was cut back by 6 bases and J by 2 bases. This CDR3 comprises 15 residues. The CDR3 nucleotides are TGCAGCGTACCCTTGGCGGGAGCGGCCTACAATGAGCAGTTCTTC. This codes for CSVPLAGAAYNEQFF.

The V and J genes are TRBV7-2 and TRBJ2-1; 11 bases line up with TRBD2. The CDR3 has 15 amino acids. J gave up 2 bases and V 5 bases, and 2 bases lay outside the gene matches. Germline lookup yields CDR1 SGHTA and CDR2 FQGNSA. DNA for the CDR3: TGTGCCAGCAGCCCACTAGCGGGAGCCTACAATGAGCAGTTCTTC. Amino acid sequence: CASSPLAGAYNEQFF.

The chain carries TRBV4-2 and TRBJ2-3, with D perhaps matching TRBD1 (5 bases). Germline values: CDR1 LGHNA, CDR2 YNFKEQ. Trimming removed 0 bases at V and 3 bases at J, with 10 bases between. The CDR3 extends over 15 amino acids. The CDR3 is CASSQEGSGTDTQYF. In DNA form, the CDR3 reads TGTGCCAGCAGCCAAGAGGGGTCAGGGACAGATACGCAGTATTTT.

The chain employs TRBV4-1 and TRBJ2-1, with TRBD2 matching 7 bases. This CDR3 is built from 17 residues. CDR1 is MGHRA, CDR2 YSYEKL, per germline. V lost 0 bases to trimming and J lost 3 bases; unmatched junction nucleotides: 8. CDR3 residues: CASSQEGPSGLYNEQFF. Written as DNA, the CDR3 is TGCGCCAGCAGCCAAGAAGGTCCTAGCGGACTCTACAATGAGCAGTTCTTC.